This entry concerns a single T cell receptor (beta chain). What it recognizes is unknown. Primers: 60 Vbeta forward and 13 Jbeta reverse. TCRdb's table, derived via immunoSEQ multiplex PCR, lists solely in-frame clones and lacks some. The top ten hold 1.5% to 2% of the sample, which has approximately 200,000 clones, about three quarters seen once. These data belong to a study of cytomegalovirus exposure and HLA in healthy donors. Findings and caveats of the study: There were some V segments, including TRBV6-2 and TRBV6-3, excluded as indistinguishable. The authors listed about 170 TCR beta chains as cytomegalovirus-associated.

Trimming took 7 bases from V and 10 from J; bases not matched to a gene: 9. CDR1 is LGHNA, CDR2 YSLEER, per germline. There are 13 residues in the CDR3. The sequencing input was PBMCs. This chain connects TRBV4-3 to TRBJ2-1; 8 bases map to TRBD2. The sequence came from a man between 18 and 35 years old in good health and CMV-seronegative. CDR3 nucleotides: TGCGCCAGCACCCTCGGGGGGGCAAACGAGCAGTTCTTC. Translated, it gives CASTLGGANEQFF.